This TCR beta chain was obtained from a study of cytomegalovirus exposure and HLA in healthy donors. While unrecorded immune exposures were likely, the donors were nominally healthy when sampled. The PCR had 60 Vbeta and 13 Jbeta primers. Profiling relied on immunoSEQ multiplex PCR, and the TCRdb table lists in-frame clones only, not all of them. Of 200,000 or so clones listed, approximately 81% are singletons. In the case of this clone: Its target is unknown.

This CDR3 has 15 amino acids. The junction had 9 bases not matched to a gene; V was cut back by 6 bases and J by 5 bases. Germline V lookup: CDR1 MNHNY, CDR2 SVGAGI (reference sequence). Whole-study findings and limits: As a later analysis showed, a missense DCLRE1C variant was linked to trimming of TCR beta V- and J-genes. HLA alleles were associated with 18,000 or so TCR beta sequences in a later analysis at 0.05 false discovery rate. Among the CMV-associated chains, a few were confirmed in vitro as specific for CMV antigens.

Sequenced: PBMCs. The chain recombines TRBV6-6 with TRBJ2-1, with 8 bases identical to TRBD1. The receptor was derived from a human donor in good health. The CDR3 is CASSPGTGSNNEQFF. Here the CDR3 DNA reads TGTGCCAGCAGCCCCGGGACAGGTAGTAACAATGAGCAGTTCTTC.